Only a few counts were recorded for the clone carrying this T cell receptor (beta chain). Sample-barcoded 5' priming and a J-beta primer mix drove a second PCR of roughly 6 to 12 cycles. TCRdb analysed the 5' RACE reads with MiXCR anew, one entry per CDR3 protein. The sample holds 800,000 or so distinct CDR3 sequences, 20% to 30% seen once. These data belong to a study of blood T cells in healthy people across ages. The CDR3 contains 14 residues. In germline, CDR1 is MDHEN, CDR2 SYDVKM. Trimming stripped 7 bases from V and 4 bases from J, with 13 bases between. Donation came from healthy Caucasian individuals in Russia who were aged about 6 to 90. Investigators took about 9.1 milliliters of peripheral blood from every donor. Another study also made use of these data, one on T cells of mothers and their children. This second report adds: Mothers yielded over 8 million CDR3 reads, children several million each.

This TCR was sampled from a boy aged 5-17 years in good health. The J gene is TRBJ2-2, the V gene TRBV28; weak D call: TRBD2 (5 bases). Material: blood. The CDR3: CASNWGDSTGELFF. CDR3 in DNA: TGTGCCAGCAACTGGGGAGATAGCACCGGGGAGCTGTTTTTT.